Below, one T cell receptor (beta chain) is given with its context. Its antigen remains unidentified. Base qualities are not provided; no much larger clone lies one nucleotide away. From V the trimming removes 6 bases and from J it removes 1 base, while the gene matches leave 2 bases of the junction unaccounted for. CDR3 length: 14 amino acids, cysteine to phenylalanine. Only the CDR3 portion is preserved as DNA: 42 bases, with reading frame beginning at the first base. Reading the germline V gene gives CDR1 MDHEN and CDR2 SYDVKM. TCRbeta CDR3 regions were amplified from genomic DNA using the immunoSEQ Assay, a bias-controlled multiplex PCR. For the original study's pipeline: The number of nucleated cells in each sample was estimated from the amplification of reference gene primers within the assay. To quantify the absolute abundance of each unique TCRbeta CDR3 rearrangement, sequence reads were collapsed and filtered. For each sample, productive Simpson clonality was calculated as the square root of Simpson's diversity index over productive rearrangements. Sourced from immuneACCESS, this table was stored by TCRdb with only in-frame sequences that have V and J called. A share of the clones is absent; for the studies checked, an unresolved V gene accounts for under half, and the remainder has no known explanation. The V and J calls and the clone size are those of that table, but D and trimming were determined from the DNA. The sample yields 250,000 to 300,000 clones; about 88% were counted once. 2% to 2.5% of the sample lies in the top ten.

The record originates from a study of blood T cell repertoires in COVID-19 (dated by TCRdb to 2018 to 2020). Concerning the study at large: For ImmuneRACE Cohort 3, a participant was defined as recovered based on two consecutive negative NP/OP PCR tests, clearance by a healthcare professional, or resolution of symptoms. The collaborator samples originated in the United States, Italy and Spain and spanned the acute and convalescent phases of COVID-19. The material from the prospective study consisted of cDNA or gDNA derived from T cells, B-cell-depleted T cells, or PBMCs. Subjects who had been exposed to COVID-19, were actively infected with it, or had recovered from it provided the deeply sampled blood TCRbeta repertoires that made up the dataset. The repertoires were released in a freely available public database intended as a resource for research on the immune response to SARS-CoV-2. Samples came from the ongoing ImmuneRACE study (first 160 participants) plus 1,254 subjects from 6 global collaborators. Sample metadata almost always included a de-identified subject ID, COVID-19 status, age in years and sex. Where available, HLA class I and class II types were obtained from metadata supplied by the sample provider rather than from assay-based typing. Results and caveats for the whole study, not just this receptor: The quantity of clinical and demographic metadata differed by source and by participant and was supplied without curation.

Participants in the prospective study were enrolled through a virtual design, were aged about 18 to 89 years, and lived in roughly 24 United States geographic areas. To assign participants to cohorts, the prospective study relied on clinical history that participants themselves reported in a screening survey and a study questionnaire. Mobile phlebotomists in the prospective study collected whole blood, serum and a nasopharyngeal or oropharyngeal swab from every participant. Over a roughly two-month period, participants in the prospective study had the option of providing additional blood draws and questionnaires. Prospective study blood samples were shipped either frozen or at room temperature before DNA extraction.

The receptor comes from a woman aged 55-70 years in a cohort exposed to, infected with or recovered from COVID-19 (not recorded which). The specimen sequenced was PBMCs or T cells enriched from blood (not recorded which). The chain is assembled from TRBV28 and TRBJ1-5; 8 middle bases align to TRBD1. The CDR3: CASRTGASNQPQHF. The nucleotide sequence reads TGTGCCAGCAGGACAGGGGCAAGCAATCAGCCCCAGCATTTT.